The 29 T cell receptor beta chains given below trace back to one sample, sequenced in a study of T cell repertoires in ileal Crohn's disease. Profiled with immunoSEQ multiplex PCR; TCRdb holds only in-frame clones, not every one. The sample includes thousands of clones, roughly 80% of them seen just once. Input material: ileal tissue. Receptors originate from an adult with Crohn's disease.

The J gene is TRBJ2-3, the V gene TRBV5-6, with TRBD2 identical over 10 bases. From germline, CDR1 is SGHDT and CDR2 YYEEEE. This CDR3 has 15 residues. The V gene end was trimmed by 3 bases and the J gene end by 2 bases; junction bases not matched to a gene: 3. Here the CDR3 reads CASSSTSGVTDTQYF. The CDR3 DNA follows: TGTGCCAGCAGCTCCACTAGCGGGGTCACAGATACGCAGTATTTT.

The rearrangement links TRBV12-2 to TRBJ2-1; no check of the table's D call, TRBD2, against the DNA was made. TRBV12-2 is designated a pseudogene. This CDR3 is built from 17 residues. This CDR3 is CASRPEGSSGRSHEQFF. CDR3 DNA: TGTGCAAGTCGCCCGGAGGGCTCTAGCGGGAGAAGCCATGAGCAGTTCTTC.

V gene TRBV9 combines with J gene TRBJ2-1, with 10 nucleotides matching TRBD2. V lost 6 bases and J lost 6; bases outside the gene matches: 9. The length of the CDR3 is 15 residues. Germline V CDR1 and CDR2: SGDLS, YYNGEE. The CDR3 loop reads CASTPGTSVGNEQFF. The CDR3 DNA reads TGTGCCAGCACCCCCGGGACTAGCGTCGGCAATGAGCAGTTCTTC. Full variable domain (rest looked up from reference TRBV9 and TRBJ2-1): DSGVTQTPKHLITATGQRVTLRCSPRSGDLSVYWYQQSLDQGLQFLIQYYNGEERAKGNILERFSAQQFPDLHSELNLSSLELGDSALYFCASTPGTSVGNEQFFGPGTRLTVL.

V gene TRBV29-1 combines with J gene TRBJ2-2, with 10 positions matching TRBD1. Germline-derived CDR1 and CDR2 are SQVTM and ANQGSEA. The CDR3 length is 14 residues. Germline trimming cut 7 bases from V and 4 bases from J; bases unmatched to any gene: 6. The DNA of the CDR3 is TGCAGCGGGAAGACAGGGGGCAGCACCGGGGAGCTGTTTTTT. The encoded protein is CSGKTGGSTGELFF.

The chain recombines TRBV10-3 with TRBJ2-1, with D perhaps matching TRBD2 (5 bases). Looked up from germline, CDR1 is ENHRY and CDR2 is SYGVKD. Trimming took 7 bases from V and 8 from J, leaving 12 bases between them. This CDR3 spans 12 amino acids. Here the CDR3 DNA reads TGTGCCATCAAGGAGGACCCACATGAGCAGTTCTTC. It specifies CAIKEDPHEQFF.

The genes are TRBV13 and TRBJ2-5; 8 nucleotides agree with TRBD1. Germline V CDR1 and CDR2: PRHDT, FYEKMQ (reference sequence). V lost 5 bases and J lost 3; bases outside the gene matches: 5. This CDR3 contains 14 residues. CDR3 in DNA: TGTGCCAGCAGCCCATCGACAGGGGAAGAGACCCAGTACTTC. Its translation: CASSPSTGEETQYF.

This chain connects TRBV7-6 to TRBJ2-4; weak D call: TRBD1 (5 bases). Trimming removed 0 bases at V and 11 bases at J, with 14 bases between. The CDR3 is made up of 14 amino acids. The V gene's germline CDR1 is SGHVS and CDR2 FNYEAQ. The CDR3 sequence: CASSLAYGQDVQYF. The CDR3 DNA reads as TGTGCCAGCAGCTTAGCCTACGGACAAGACGTTCAGTACTTC.

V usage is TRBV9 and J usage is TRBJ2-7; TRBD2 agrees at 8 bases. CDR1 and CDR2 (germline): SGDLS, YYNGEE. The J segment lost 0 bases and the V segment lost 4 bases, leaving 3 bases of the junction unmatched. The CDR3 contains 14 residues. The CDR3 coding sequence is TGTGCCAGCAGCCCCAGCGGGAGCTCCTACGAGCAGTACTTC. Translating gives CASSPSGSSYEQYF.

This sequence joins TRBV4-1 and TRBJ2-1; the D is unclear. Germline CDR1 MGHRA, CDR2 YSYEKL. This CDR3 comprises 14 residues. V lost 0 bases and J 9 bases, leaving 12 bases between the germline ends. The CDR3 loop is CASSQDQRFGEQFF. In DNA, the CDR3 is TGCGCCAGCAGCCAAGATCAGCGTTTCGGTGAGCAGTTCTTC.

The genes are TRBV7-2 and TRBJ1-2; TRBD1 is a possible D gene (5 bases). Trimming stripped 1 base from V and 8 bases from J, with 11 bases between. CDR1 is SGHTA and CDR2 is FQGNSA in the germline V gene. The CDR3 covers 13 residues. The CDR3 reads CASSLVREEGYTF. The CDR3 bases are TGTGCCAGCAGCTTAGTCAGGGAGGAGGGCTACACCTTC.

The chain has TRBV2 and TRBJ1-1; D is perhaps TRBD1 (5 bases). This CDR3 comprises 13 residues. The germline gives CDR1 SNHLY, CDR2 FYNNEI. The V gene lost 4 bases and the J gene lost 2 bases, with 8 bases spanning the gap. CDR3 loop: CASSVDSNTEAFF. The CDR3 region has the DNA TGTGCCAGCAGTGTTGACAGTAACACTGAAGCTTTCTTT.

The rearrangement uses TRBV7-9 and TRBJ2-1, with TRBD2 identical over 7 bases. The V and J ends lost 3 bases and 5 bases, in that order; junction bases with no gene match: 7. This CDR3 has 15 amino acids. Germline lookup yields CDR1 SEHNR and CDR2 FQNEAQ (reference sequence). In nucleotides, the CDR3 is TGTGCCAGCAGCTTGATGGGACTATCCGACAATGAGCAGTTCTTC. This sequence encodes CASSLMGLSDNEQFF.

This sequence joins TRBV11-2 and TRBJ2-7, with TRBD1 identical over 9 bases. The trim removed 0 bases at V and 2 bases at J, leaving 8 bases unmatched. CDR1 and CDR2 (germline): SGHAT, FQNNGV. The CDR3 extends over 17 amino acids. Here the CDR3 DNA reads TGTGCCAGCAGCTTAGACCGGGGACAGGGTGTACCCTACGAGCAGTACTTC. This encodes CASSLDRGQGVPYEQYF.

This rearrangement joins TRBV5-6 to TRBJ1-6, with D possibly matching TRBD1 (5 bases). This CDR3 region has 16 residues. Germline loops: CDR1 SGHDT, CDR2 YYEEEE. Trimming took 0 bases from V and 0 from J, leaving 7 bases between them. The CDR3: CASSLARVSYNSPLHF. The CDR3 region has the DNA TGTGCCAGCAGCTTGGCCAGGGTCTCCTATAATTCACCCCTCCACTTT.

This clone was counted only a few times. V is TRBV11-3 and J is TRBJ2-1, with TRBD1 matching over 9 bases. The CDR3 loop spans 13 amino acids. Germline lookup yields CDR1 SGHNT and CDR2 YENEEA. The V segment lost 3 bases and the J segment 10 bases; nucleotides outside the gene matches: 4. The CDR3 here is CASSFGDRAEQFF. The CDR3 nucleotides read TGTGCCAGCAGCTTTGGGGACAGGGCCGAGCAGTTCTTC.

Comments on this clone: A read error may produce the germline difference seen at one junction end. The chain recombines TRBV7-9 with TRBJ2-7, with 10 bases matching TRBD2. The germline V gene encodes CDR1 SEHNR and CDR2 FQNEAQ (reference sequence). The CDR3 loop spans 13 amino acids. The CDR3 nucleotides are TGTGCCAGCAGCCTAGCGGGAGTACACGAGCAGTACTTC. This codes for CASSLAGVHEQYF.

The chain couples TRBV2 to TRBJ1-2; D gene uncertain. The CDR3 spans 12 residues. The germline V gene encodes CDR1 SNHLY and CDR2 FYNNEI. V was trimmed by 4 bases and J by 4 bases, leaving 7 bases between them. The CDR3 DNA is TGTGCCAGCAGTGTGAGCTCCTATGGCTACACCTTC. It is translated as CASSVSSYGYTF.

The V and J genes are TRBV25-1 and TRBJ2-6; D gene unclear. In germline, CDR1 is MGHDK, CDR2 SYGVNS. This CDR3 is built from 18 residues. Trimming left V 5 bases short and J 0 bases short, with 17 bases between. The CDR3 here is CASSPPHSQISGANVLTF. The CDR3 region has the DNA TGTGCCAGCAGTCCCCCCCACAGCCAAATCTCTGGGGCCAACGTCCTGACTTTC. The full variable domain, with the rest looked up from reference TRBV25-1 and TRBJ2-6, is EADIYQTPRYLVIGTGKKITLECSQTMGHDKMYWYQQDPGMELHLIHYSYGVNSTEKGDLSSESTVSRIRTEHFPLTLESARPSHTSQYLCASSPPHSQISGANVLTFGAGSRLTVL.

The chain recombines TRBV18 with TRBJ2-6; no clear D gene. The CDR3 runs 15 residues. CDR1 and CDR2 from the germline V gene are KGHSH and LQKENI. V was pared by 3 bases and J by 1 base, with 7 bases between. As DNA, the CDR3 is TGTGCCAGCTCACCTCTAGAATCTGGGGCCAACGTCCTGACTTTC. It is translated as CASSPLESGANVLTF.

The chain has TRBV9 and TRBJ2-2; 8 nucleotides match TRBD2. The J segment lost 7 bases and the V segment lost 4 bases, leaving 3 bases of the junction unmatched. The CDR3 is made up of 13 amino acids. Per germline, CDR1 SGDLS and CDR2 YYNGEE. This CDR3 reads CASSTGTSGELFF. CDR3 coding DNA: TGTGCCAGCAGCACAGGGACTAGCGGGGAGCTGTTTTTT.

CDR3 in amino acids: CATSRGDLTAYNEQFF. CDR3 bases: TGTGCCACCAGCAGAGGAGACCTAACAGCCTACAATGAGCAGTTCTTC. V usage is TRBV15 and J usage is TRBJ2-1; D is uncertain. Germline assignment: CDR1 LNHNV and CDR2 YYDKDF (reference sequence). CDR3 length: 16 residues. V was cut by 1 base and J by 2 bases, with 12 bases left in between.

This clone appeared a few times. DNA for the CDR3: TGTGCCAGCAGCCGATACATGAACACCGGGGAGCTGTTTTTT. This sequence encodes CASSRYMNTGELFF. This chain uses TRBV6-5 with TRBJ2-2; D unresolved. CDR3 length: 14 residues. Germline values: CDR1 MNHEY, CDR2 SVGAGI. Trimming cost V 6 bases and J 1 base, with 9 bases left between them.

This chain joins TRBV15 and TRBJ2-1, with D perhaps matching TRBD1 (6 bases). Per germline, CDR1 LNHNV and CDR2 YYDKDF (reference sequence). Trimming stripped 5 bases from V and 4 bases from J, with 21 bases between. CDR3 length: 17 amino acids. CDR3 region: CATSGLQGYHPYNEQFF. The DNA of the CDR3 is TGTGCCACCAGCGGTCTACAGGGCTACCACCCGTACAATGAGCAGTTCTTC.

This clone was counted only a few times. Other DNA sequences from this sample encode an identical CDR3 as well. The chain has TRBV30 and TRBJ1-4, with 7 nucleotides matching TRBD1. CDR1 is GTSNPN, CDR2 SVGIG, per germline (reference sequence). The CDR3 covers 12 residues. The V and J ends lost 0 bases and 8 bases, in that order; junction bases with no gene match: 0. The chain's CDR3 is CAWSVQGEKLFF. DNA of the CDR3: TGTGCCTGGAGTGTACAGGGGGAAAAACTGTTTTTT.

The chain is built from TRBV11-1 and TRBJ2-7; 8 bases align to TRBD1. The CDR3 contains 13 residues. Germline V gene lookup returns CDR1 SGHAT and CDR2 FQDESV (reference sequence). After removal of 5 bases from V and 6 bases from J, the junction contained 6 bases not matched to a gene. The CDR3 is CASSAQGAGEQYF. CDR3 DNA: TGTGCCAGCAGCGCCCAGGGGGCTGGCGAGCAGTACTTC.

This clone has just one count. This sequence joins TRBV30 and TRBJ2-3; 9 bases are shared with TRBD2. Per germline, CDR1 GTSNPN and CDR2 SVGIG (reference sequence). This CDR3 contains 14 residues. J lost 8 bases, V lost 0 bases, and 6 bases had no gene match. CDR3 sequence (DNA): TGTGCCTGGAGTGTAGTAGCGGGAGATGGTACGCAGTATTTT. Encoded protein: CAWSVVAGDGTQYF.

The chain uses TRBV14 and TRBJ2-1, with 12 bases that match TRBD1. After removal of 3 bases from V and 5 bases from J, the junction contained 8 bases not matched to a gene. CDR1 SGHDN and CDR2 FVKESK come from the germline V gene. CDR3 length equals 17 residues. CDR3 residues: CASSQRDRGLLDNEQFF. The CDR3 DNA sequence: TGTGCCAGCAGCCAGCGGGACAGGGGGCTGCTGGACAATGAGCAGTTCTTC.

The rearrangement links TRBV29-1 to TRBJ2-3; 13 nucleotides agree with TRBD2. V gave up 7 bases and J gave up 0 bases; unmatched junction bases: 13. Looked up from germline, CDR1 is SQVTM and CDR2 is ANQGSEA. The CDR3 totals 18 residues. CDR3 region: CSGKRGLAGALSTDTQYF. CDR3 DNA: TGCAGCGGAAAGAGAGGACTAGCGGGAGCGCTTAGCACAGATACGCAGTATTTT.

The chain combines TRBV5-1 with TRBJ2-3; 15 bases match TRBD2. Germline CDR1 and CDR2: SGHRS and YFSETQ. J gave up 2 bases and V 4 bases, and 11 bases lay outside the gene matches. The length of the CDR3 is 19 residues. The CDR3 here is CASSRGLAGGRGVTDTQYF. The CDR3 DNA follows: TGCGCCAGCAGCCGGGGACTAGCGGGAGGACGGGGGGTCACAGATACGCAGTATTTT. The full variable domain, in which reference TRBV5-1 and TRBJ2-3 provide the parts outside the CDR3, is KAGVTQTPRYLIKTRGQQVTLSCSPISGHRSVSWYQQTPGQGLQFLFEYFSETQRNKGNFPGRFSGRQFSNSRSEMNVSTLELGDSALYLCASSRGLAGGRGVTDTQYFGPGTRLTVL.